The T cell receptor beta chain under discussion was sequenced for a study of T cells in Graves' hyperthyroidism and ophthalmopathy. Absence of ophthalmopathy progression within 18 months defined stable Graves' hyperthyroidism. For the diagnoses, clinical symptoms, serum thyroxine and TRAb, thyroid ultrasound and orbital computed tomography were used. Trimming removed 5 bases at V and 4 bases at J, with 17 bases between. This CDR3 contains 16 residues. CDR1 is SGHTA and CDR2 is FQGNSA in the germline V gene. Comments on this clonotype: Its matching antigen is unknown.

Broader study findings: Most thyroid clonotypes expanded above 0.001 were also detected in blood.

Authors of the study amplified TCR beta CDR3 regions from RNA transcripts. Carried out on the TCR CDR3, a first-round RT-PCR used the HTBI primer set. TCRdb called the multiplex PCR reads again in MiXCR, with one record for every CDR3 protein. The sample has roughly 700,000 distinct CDR3 sequences; 30% to 40% are singletons. Sequenced: blood. The sequence derives from a middle-aged woman with Graves' hyperthyroidism. The chain joins TRBV7-2 to TRBJ2-2; no definite D call. CDR3 region: CASSKYARAGTGELFF. The DNA of the CDR3 is TGTGCCAGCAGCAAGTACGCCCGGGCCGGCACCGGGGAGCTGTTTTTT.